A selection of T cell receptor beta chains follows, all from one sample in a study of cytomegalovirus exposure and HLA in healthy donors. The repertoire was sequenced with immunoSEQ multiplex PCR; TCRdb's copy has only in-frame clones and lacks some. The table shows fewer than 180,000 clones, with about 64% occurring only once. Sequences were obtained from PBMCs. All receptors come from a woman between 55 and 75 years old in good health and CMV-seropositive. Each CDR3 is given with its conserved first and last residue. D genes are given only for firm matches. A row's size may be missing; if present it is once, few, many or a size class.

CDR3: CASSSGGDSLNTGELFF; DNA: TGTGCCAGCAGCTCCGGAGGGGACAGCCTTAACACCGGGGAGCTGTTTTTT; J: TRBJ2-2; size: -; D: -; V: TRBV7-9
CDR3: CASSHPAGQGISYEQYF; DNA: TGTGCCAGCAGCCACCCCGCCGGGCAGGGGATTTCCTACGAGCAGTACTTC; J: TRBJ2-7; size: -; D: -; V: TRBV7-2
CDR3: CASSDLGWSSYEQYF; DNA: TGTGCCAGCAGTGATCTCGGGTGGAGCTCCTACGAGCAGTACTTC; J: TRBJ2-7; size: -; D: -; V: TRBV2
CDR3: CASRGVGETQYF; DNA: TGTGCCAGCCGGGGAGTCGGGGAGACCCAGTACTTC; J: TRBJ2-5; size: -; D: -; V: TRBV7-7
CDR3: CASSYIRTEEFNQPQHF; DNA: TGTGCCAGCAGCTATATTCGGACAGAGGAGTTCAATCAGCCCCAGCATTTT; J: TRBJ1-5; size: -; D: -; V: TRBV21-1
CDR3: CASSRFSGRSYNEQFF; DNA: TGTGCCAGCAGCCGCTTCAGCGGTCGCTCCTACAATGAGCAGTTCTTC; J: TRBJ2-1; size: -; D: -; V: TRBV11-1
CDR3: CASSPGTENEKLFF; DNA: TGCGCCAGCAGCCCCGGGACAGAGAATGAAAAACTGTTTTTT; J: TRBJ1-4; size: -; D: TRBD1; V: TRBV5-1
CDR3: CAISDRTDTQYF; DNA: TGTGCCATCAGTGACAGAACAGATACGCAGTATTTT; J: TRBJ2-3; size: -; D: -; V: TRBV10-3
CDR3: CASSLLAMETQYF; DNA: TGCGCCAGCAGCTTACTAGCGATGGAGACCCAGTACTTC; J: TRBJ2-5; size: -; D: TRBD2; V: TRBV5-1
CDR3: CASSPTYGGNNQPQHF; DNA: TGTGCCAGCAGTCCCACGTACGGGGGGAACAATCAGCCCCAGCATTTT; J: TRBJ1-5; size: -; D: -; V: TRBV28
CDR3: CASSQEGRGSNQPQHF; DNA: TGCGCCAGCAGCCAAGAGGGCAGGGGTAGCAATCAGCCCCAGCATTTT; J: TRBJ1-5; size: -; D: -; V: TRBV4-1
CDR3: CATSRLAGANYEQYF; DNA: TGTGCCACCAGCAGGCTAGCCGGAGCCAACTACGAGCAGTACTTC; J: TRBJ2-7; size: few; D: -; V: TRBV15
CDR3: CASLAGGTDTQYF; DNA: TGTGCCAGCCTAGCGGGAGGCACAGATACGCAGTATTTT; J: TRBJ2-3; size: -; D: TRBD2; V: TRBV7-9
CDR3: CASSVGLAGVSSYEQYF; DNA: TGTGCCAGCAGCGTGGGACTAGCGGGGGTTAGCTCCTACGAGCAGTACTTC; J: TRBJ2-7; size: -; D: TRBD2; V: TRBV9
CDR3: CASNEQGALDYGYTF; DNA: TGTGCCAGCAACGAACAGGGGGCGCTTGACTATGGCTACACCTTC; J: TRBJ1-2; size: once; D: TRBD1; V: TRBV9
CDR3: CASSQDRPGVAEKLFF; DNA: TGTGCCAGCAGCCAAGATCGTCCGGGGGTGGCTGAAAAACTGTTTTTT; J: TRBJ1-4; size: -; D: -; V: TRBV14
CDR3: CASQRDTSYEQYF; DNA: TGTGCCAGCCAGCGGGACACCTCCTACGAGCAGTACTTC; J: TRBJ2-7; size: -; D: -; V: TRBV5-4
CDR3: CASSFGTHKETQYF; DNA: TGTGCCAGCAGCTTCGGGACTCACAAAGAGACCCAGTACTTC; J: TRBJ2-5; size: -; D: -; V: TRBV7-8
CDR3: CASSPQGWAEKLFF; DNA: TGTGCCAGCAGTCCACAGGGGTGGGCTGAAAAACTGTTTTTT; J: TRBJ1-4; size: -; D: TRBD1; V: TRBV28
CDR3: CASSLSSGEANEQFF; DNA: TGTGCCAGCAGCTTATCTAGCGGGGAAGCCAATGAGCAGTTCTTC; J: TRBJ2-1; size: -; D: TRBD2; V: TRBV7-3
CDR3: CASSFRGQGNTEAFF; DNA: TGTGCCAGCAGCTTTCGTGGACAGGGGAACACTGAAGCTTTCTTT; J: TRBJ1-1; size: -; D: TRBD1; V: TRBV5-8
CDR3: CASSIPGAHEQYF; DNA: TGTGCCAGTAGTATCCCGGGAGCCCACGAGCAGTACTTC; J: TRBJ2-7; size: -; D: -; V: TRBV19
CDR3: CASSLVRGRGPETQYF; DNA: TGTGCCAGCAGCTTAGTTCGTGGCAGGGGACCGGAGACCCAGTACTTC; J: TRBJ2-5; size: few; D: -; V: TRBV7-9
CDR3: CASSLAGIYNEQFF; DNA: TGCGCCAGCAGCCTAGCGGGAATCTACAATGAGCAGTTCTTC; J: TRBJ2-1; size: few; D: TRBD2; V: TRBV5-1
CDR3: CASSMGGLAEELFF; DNA: TGTGCCAGCAGCATGGGGGGACTAGCTGAGGAGCTGTTTTTT; J: TRBJ2-2; size: -; D: TRBD2; V: TRBV5-6
CDR3: CASSLNGLGQGVGNYGYTF; DNA: TGTGCCAGCAGCTTAAATGGCCTGGGACAGGGAGTGGGTAACTATGGCTACACCTTC; J: TRBJ1-2; size: -; D: TRBD1; V: TRBV11-2
CDR3: CASSMSSGYEQFF; DNA: TGCGCCAGCAGCATGAGTAGCGGCTATGAGCAGTTCTTC; J: TRBJ2-1; size: -; D: -; V: TRBV5-1
CDR3: CASSPGTGYNQPQHF; DNA: TGTGCCAGCTCACCAGGGACAGGGTACAATCAGCCCCAGCATTTT; J: TRBJ1-5; size: many; D: TRBD1; V: TRBV18
CDR3: CSVESLRGRGKETQYF; DNA: TGCAGCGTTGAAAGCTTGCGCGGGAGGGGTAAAGAGACCCAGTACTTC; J: TRBJ2-5; size: -; D: TRBD2; V: TRBV29-1
CDR3: CASSGPRGGRTDTQYF; DNA: TGTGCCAGCAGTGGGCCGAGGGGCGGGAGAACTGATACGCAGTATTTT; J: TRBJ2-3; size: -; D: TRBD2; V: TRBV28
CDR3: CASSLSPTRVQPQHF; DNA: TGTGCCAGCAGTTTATCCCCAACCAGGGTTCAGCCCCAGCATTTT; J: TRBJ1-5; size: -; D: -; V: TRBV27
CDR3: CASSLTSGPGRNEQFF; DNA: TGCGCCAGCAGCTTAACTAGCGGTCCCGGTAGGAATGAGCAGTTCTTC; J: TRBJ2-1; size: -; D: TRBD2; V: TRBV5-1
CDR3: CASSLVSSGAQPQHF; DNA: TGTGCCAGCAGCTTAGTTAGTTCAGGGGCTCAGCCCCAGCATTTT; J: TRBJ1-5; size: few; D: -; V: TRBV7-9
CDR3: CSVTQGAGEQYF; DNA: TGCAGCGTTACTCAGGGGGCGGGGGAGCAGTACTTC; J: TRBJ2-7; size: -; D: TRBD1; V: TRBV29-1
CDR3: CASSIPGTVENEQYF; DNA: TGTGCCAGCAGCATCCCCGGGACAGTGGAAAACGAGCAGTACTTC; J: TRBJ2-7; size: -; D: TRBD1; V: TRBV5-6
CDR3: CAISGTGGGYGYTF; DNA: TGTGCCATCAGTGGGACAGGGGGCGGCTATGGCTACACCTTC; J: TRBJ1-2; size: -; D: TRBD1; V: TRBV10-3
CDR3: CAWSLPWTSGDRLSYEQYF; DNA: TGTGCCTGGAGTCTCCCCTGGACTAGCGGGGATAGACTTTCCTACGAGCAGTACTTC; J: TRBJ2-7; size: -; D: TRBD2; V: TRBV30
CDR3: CASSLIGTKNTEAFF; DNA: TGTGCCAGCAGCTTAATTGGGACAAAGAACACTGAAGCTTTCTTT; J: TRBJ1-1; size: -; D: -; V: TRBV7-3
CDR3: CATSRDRAGNLYGYTF; DNA: TGTGCCACCAGCAGAGATAGGGCGGGAAACCTCTATGGCTACACCTTC; J: TRBJ1-2; size: -; D: -; V: TRBV15
CDR3: CAWSVQGGPGELFF; DNA: TGTGCCTGGAGTGTACAGGGGGGGCCCGGGGAGCTGTTTTTT; J: TRBJ2-2; size: -; D: -; V: TRBV30